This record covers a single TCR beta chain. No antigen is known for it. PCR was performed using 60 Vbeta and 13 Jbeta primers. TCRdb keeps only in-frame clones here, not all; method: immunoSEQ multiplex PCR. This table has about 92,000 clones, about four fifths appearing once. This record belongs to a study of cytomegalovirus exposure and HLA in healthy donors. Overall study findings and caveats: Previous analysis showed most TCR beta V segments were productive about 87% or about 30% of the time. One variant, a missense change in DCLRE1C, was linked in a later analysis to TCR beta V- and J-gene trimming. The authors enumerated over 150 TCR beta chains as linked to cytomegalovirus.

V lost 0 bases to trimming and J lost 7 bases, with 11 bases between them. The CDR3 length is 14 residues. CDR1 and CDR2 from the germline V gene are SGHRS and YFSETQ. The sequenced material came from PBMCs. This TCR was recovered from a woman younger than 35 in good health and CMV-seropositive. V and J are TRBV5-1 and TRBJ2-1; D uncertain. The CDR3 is CASSLASFRNEQFF. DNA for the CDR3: TGCGCCAGCAGCTTGGCGTCATTTCGGAATGAGCAGTTCTTC.